The clone carrying this T cell receptor (beta chain) was seen at least ten times. At one of its ends the junction is not consistent with the germline gene, which may arise from a read error. There are 16 residues in the CDR3. Sorted out of PBMCs were CD4+ T cells and CD8+ T cells. This entry is derived from a study of CD8+ T cells in alopecia areata. Once RNA had been extracted, it was reverse transcribed into cDNA to act as the sequencing template. Only in-frame clones appear in the TCRdb table, and some are missing; sequencing was by immunoSEQ multiplex PCR. In the table there are about 120,000 clones, 35% to 40% of which are singletons.

The sample consisted of CD4+ T cells sorted from blood. The TCR sequence derives from a human donor with alopecia areata. The chain recombines TRBV23-1 with TRBJ2-1; D gene ambiguous. TRBV23-1 is annotated as an ORF whose role is uncertain. The CDR3 bases are TGCGCCAGCGGTCAGTCCGATAAGCCGCCCTACAATGAGCAGTTCTTC. This gives the protein CASGQSDKPPYNEQFF.